The 14 T cell receptor beta chains reported below all come from one sample, sequenced in a study of cytomegalovirus exposure and HLA in healthy donors. Primers for the PCR totalled 60 Vbeta and 13 Jbeta. Assay used: immunoSEQ multiplex PCR; TCRdb lists only in-frame clones, some missing. The sample lists more than 200,000 clones, approximately 80% occurring once. The sample comprised PBMCs. These receptors were obtained from a man in his forties or fifties in good health and CMV-seronegative.

The V call is TRBV10-3, the J call TRBJ2-1; 8 bases are a match to TRBD2. CDR3 size: 12 residues. V was pared by 8 bases and J by 9 bases, with 6 bases of the junction left unmatched. The germline gives CDR1 ENHRY, CDR2 SYGVKD. The CDR3 reads CAIAGGRSEQFF. CDR3 sequence (DNA): TGTGCCATCGCGGGGGGACGAAGTGAGCAGTTCTTC.

The chain joins TRBV19 to TRBJ1-5, with D perhaps matching TRBD1 (5 bases). The CDR3 loop spans 16 amino acids. The germline gives CDR1 LNHDA, CDR2 SQIVND (reference sequence). The V end lost 0 bases, the J end lost 4 bases, and 13 bases lay between the germline ends. The CDR3 sequence is CASSIEAGWVNQPQHF. As DNA, the CDR3 is TGTGCCAGTAGTATAGAAGCAGGGTGGGTGAATCAGCCCCAGCATTTT.

This clone was observed a few times. The chain links TRBV18 to TRBJ1-4; 8 bases are a match to TRBD1. J was trimmed by 6 bases and V by 3 bases; bases with no gene match: 3. This CDR3 has 14 amino acids. The V gene's germline CDR1 is KGHSH and CDR2 LQKENI. The CDR3 bases are TGTGCCAGCTCACCCGACAGGGGAGATGAAAAACTGTTTTTT. This sequence encodes CASSPDRGDEKLFF.

This clone has only one observation. CDR3 DNA sequence: TGCGCCAGCAGCGGGGGCAGAATTACGGCGGACGAGCAGTACTTC. Translated, it gives CASSGGRITADEQYF. The chain has TRBV5-1 and TRBJ2-7; D possibly corresponds to TRBD1 (6 bases). V dropped 4 bases and J dropped 5 bases, with 19 bases sitting between them. Germline CDR1 and CDR2: SGHRS and YFSETQ. The CDR3 is made up of 15 amino acids.

V gene TRBV7-3 combines with J gene TRBJ1-2, with D uncertain. Germline CDR1 SGHTA, CDR2 FQGTGA. V lost 4 bases to trimming and J lost 0 bases, with 6 bases between them. The length of the CDR3 is 13 residues. As DNA, the CDR3 is TGTGCCAGCAGCTCATCCCCTAACTATGGCTACACCTTC. This gives the protein CASSSSPNYGYTF. The entire variable domain, with the rest obtained from reference TRBV7-3 and TRBJ1-2, is as follows: GAGVSQTPSNKVTEKGKYVELRCDPISGHTALYWYRQSLGQGPEFLIYFQGTGAADDSGLPNDRFFAVRPEGSVSTLKIQRTERGDSAVYLCASSSSPNYGYTFGSGTRLTVV.

This clone was counted only a few times. This chain uses TRBV4-2 with TRBJ1-1, with D perhaps TRBD1 (5 bases). Per the germline V gene, CDR1 is LGHNA and CDR2 is YNFKEQ. The V gene lost 0 bases and the J gene lost 3 bases, with 17 bases spanning the gap. This CDR3 comprises 17 residues. CDR3: CASSQEFRVEGYTEAFF. Written as DNA, the CDR3 is TGTGCCAGCAGCCAAGAATTTCGGGTGGAGGGGTACACTGAAGCTTTCTTT.

In its sample, this clone is medium-sized. This rearrangement joins TRBV11-2 to TRBJ1-1, with TRBD1 as a possible D gene (5 bases). Trimming removed 4 bases from V and 1 base from J, with 16 bases in between. This CDR3 spans 16 amino acids. Germline loops: CDR1 SGHAT, CDR2 FQNNGV. CDR3 residues: CASSSGGGGSNTEAFF. CDR3 DNA sequence: TGTGCCAGCAGCTCAGGTGGGGGGGGGTCGAACACTGAAGCTTTCTTT. Together with reference TRBV11-2 and TRBJ1-1, the CDR3 gives the full variable domain: EAGVAQSPRYKIIEKRQSVAFWCNPISGHATLYWYQQILGQGPKLLIQFQNNGVVDDSQLPKDRFSAERLKGVDSTLKIQPAKLEDSAVYLCASSSGGGGSNTEAFFGQGTRLTVV.

CDR3 nucleotide sequence: TGCAGCGGGGGACAGGGTGAGCCCTATGTCCGCACAGATACGCAGTATTTT. It translates to CSGGQGEPYVRTDTQYF. V is TRBV29-1 and J is TRBJ2-3; 9 nucleotides agree with TRBD1. The CDR3 contains 17 residues. Germline V lookup: CDR1 SQVTM, CDR2 ANQGSEA. V lost 7 bases, J lost 1 base, and 15 bases stayed unmatched.

This clone was observed a single time. V gene TRBV10-3 combines with J gene TRBJ1-1; 11 positions match TRBD1. The CDR3 covers 13 residues. Germline V CDR1 and CDR2: ENHRY, SYGVKD. Trimming at V came to 9 bases and at J to 2 bases, leaving 2 bases not matched to a gene. CDR3 nucleotide sequence: TGTGCCATTCGGACAGGGGGCAACACTGAAGCTTTCTTT. It encodes CAIRTGGNTEAFF.

The CDR3 coding sequence is TGTGCCAGCAGCCGGATAGCCACAGAGACCCAGTACTTC. Protein sequence: CASSRIATETQYF. The rearrangement uses TRBV28 and TRBJ2-5, with no clear D. CDR3 length equals 13 residues. The germline V gene has CDR1 MDHEN and CDR2 SYDVKM. Trimming removed 6 bases from V and 4 bases from J, with 12 bases in between.

The chain uses TRBV10-3 and TRBJ2-7, with D perhaps matching TRBD2 (6 bases). Germline lookup yields CDR1 ENHRY and CDR2 SYGVKD. V shed 6 bases and J shed 3 bases, with 15 bases lying between them. This CDR3 comprises 14 residues. CDR3 protein: CAIRGPGVSYEQYF. CDR3 DNA sequence: TGTGCCATCAGGGGGCCGGGAGTGAGCTACGAGCAGTACTTC.

The gene calls are TRBV19 and TRBJ1-2, with D tentatively TRBD1 (6 bases). V was clipped by 10 bases and J by 2 bases, with 14 bases between them. CDR3 length equals 13 residues. Germline assignment: CDR1 LNHDA and CDR2 SQIVND (reference sequence). The CDR3 loop reads CATGGQGNYGYTF. The CDR3 DNA sequence: TGTGCCACCGGGGGGCAGGGCAACTATGGCTACACCTTC.

The chain employs TRBV2 and TRBJ1-5; 12 positions match TRBD1. Looked up from germline, CDR1 is SNHLY and CDR2 is FYNNEI. The CDR3 consists of 19 residues. The J segment lost 4 bases and the V segment lost 6 bases, leaving 16 bases of the junction unmatched. The DNA of the CDR3 is TGTGCCAGCAGCCCGGGACAGGGGGCCACCCGCAGCGAAAATCAGCCCCAGCATTTT. This sequence encodes CASSPGQGATRSENQPQHF.

The rearrangement links TRBV4-1 to TRBJ1-4; D is ambiguous. The length of the CDR3 is 17 residues. Deletions cut 0 bases from V and 5 bases from J, with 16 bases between. CDR1 MGHRA and CDR2 YSYEKL come from the germline V gene. In DNA, the CDR3 is TGCGCCAGCAGCCAAGATTCGGCGGCAGCCTCGAATGAAAAACTGTTTTTT. Translation: CASSQDSAAASNEKLFF.